This TCR beta chain was found in a study of blood T cell repertoires in COVID-19. In the original analysis: Cell counts per sample came from amplifying reference gene primers. Libraries were prepared by immunoSEQ multiplex PCR; TCRdb keeps only in-frame clonotypes and omits some of them. From that table come the V and J calls and clone size; the DNA was used to work out D and trimming. The profile shows a few hundred thousand clones, approximately 86% of them singletons. Membership in each cohort depended on participant-reported clinical history. The CDR3 has 15 amino acids. From germline, CDR1 is SGHAT and CDR2 FQNNGV. V was clipped by 5 bases and J by 2 bases, with 16 bases between them.

The chain couples TRBV11-2 to TRBJ2-7; weak D call: TRBD1 (6 bases). The sequence came from a woman between 40 and 50 years old with acute COVID-19. The sample consisted of PBMCs or T cells enriched from blood (not recorded which). The CDR3 region has the DNA TGTGCCAGCAGCAAAGACAGGCAAACTACCTACGAGCAGTACTTC. Protein: CASSKDRQTTYEQYF.